These 8 T cell receptor beta chains were sequenced from one sample in a study of cytomegalovirus exposure and HLA in healthy donors. The primer mix had 60 Vbeta and 13 Jbeta primers. TCRdb's table, derived via immunoSEQ multiplex PCR, lists solely in-frame clones and lacks some. The table shows 120,000 to 150,000 clones, with approximately 65% occurring only once. The sequenced sample was PBMCs. These receptors were collected from a woman in her fifties or sixties in good health and CMV-seronegative.

This clone was observed once. V usage is TRBV29-1 and J usage is TRBJ1-1, with TRBD1 matching over 10 bases. Germline V gives CDR1 SQVTM, CDR2 ANQGSEA. This CDR3 comprises 14 residues. Trimming removed 7 bases from V and 1 base from J; junction bases left unmatched: 6. The CDR3 region is CSAEGQGPNTEAFF. Here the CDR3 DNA reads TGCAGCGCCGAGGGACAGGGGCCGAACACTGAAGCTTTCTTT.

The chain links TRBV7-2 to TRBJ2-7; unclear D gene. Germline-derived CDR1 and CDR2 are SGHTA and FQGNSA. This CDR3 comprises 13 residues. Trimming pared 2 bases from V and 2 bases from J, leaving 7 bases between. As DNA, the CDR3 is TGTGCCAGCAGCTTACACCCTACCTACGAGCAGTACTTC. Protein product: CASSLHPTYEQYF. The variable domain in full, with the rest retrieved from reference TRBV7-2 and TRBJ2-7, is GAGVSQSPSNKVTEKGKDVELRCDPISGHTALYWYRQSLGQGLEFLIYFQGNSAPDKSGLPSDRFSAERTGGSVSTLTIQRTQQEDSAVYLCASSLHPTYEQYFGPGTRLTVT.

The J gene is TRBJ1-2, the V gene TRBV29-1, with 8 nucleotides matching TRBD1. The CDR3 is 15 amino acids. Germline V gene sequence: CDR1 SQVTM, CDR2 ANQGSEA. The trim removed 0 bases at V and 4 bases at J, leaving 7 bases unmatched. Here the CDR3 DNA reads TGCAGCGTTGAAGATCCCAGGGGGCTGCGCTATGGCTACACCTTC. It translates to CSVEDPRGLRYGYTF.

The V and J genes are TRBV7-9 and TRBJ2-7; 10 nucleotides match TRBD2. This CDR3 is built from 15 residues. Germline values: CDR1 SEHNR, CDR2 FQNEAQ (reference sequence). V shed 4 bases, J shed 3 bases, and the junction held 6 bases outside the gene matches. The CDR3 is CASSSGVAGGYEQYF. CDR3 bases: TGTGCCAGCAGCTCCGGGGTAGCGGGGGGCTACGAGCAGTACTTC.

The CDR3 protein is CASSEQTGALSNQPQHF. The DNA for the CDR3 is TGTGCCAGCAGTGAGCAGACAGGGGCGCTTTCCAATCAGCCCCAGCATTTT. V gene TRBV6-1 combines with J gene TRBJ1-5; 8 nucleotides agree with TRBD1. With V trimmed by 3 bases and J by 3 bases, 10 bases remained unmatched. The CDR3 consists of 17 residues. Germline V gene sequence: CDR1 MNHNS, CDR2 SASEGT.

The rearrangement uses TRBV9 and TRBJ2-5; D gene unclear. Trimming removed 0 bases from V and 1 base from J, with 4 bases in between. Per germline, CDR1 SGDLS and CDR2 YYNGEE. The CDR3 is 13 amino acids. The CDR3 DNA follows: TGTGCCAGCAGCGTAGGCGGCCAAGAGACCCAGTACTTC. As protein: CASSVGGQETQYF. Together with reference TRBV9 and TRBJ2-5, the CDR3 gives the full variable domain: DSGVTQTPKHLITATGQRVTLRCSPRSGDLSVYWYQQSLDQGLQFLIQYYNGEERAKGNILERFSAQQFPDLHSELNLSSLELGDSALYFCASSVGGQETQYFGPGTRLLVL.

This clone was picked up a small number of times. The rearrangement uses TRBV5-1 and TRBJ1-3, with a tentative D call TRBD1 (5 bases). Germline V lookup: CDR1 SGHRS, CDR2 YFSETQ. This CDR3 is 15 amino acids long. Trimming pared 4 bases from V and 4 bases from J, leaving 15 bases between. For the CDR3, the DNA is TGCGCCAGCAGCCGAACCACAGGCGCCGGAAACACCATATATTTT. This codes for CASSRTTGAGNTIYF.

This chain links TRBV7-6 with TRBJ2-7; 7 bases line up with TRBD1. This CDR3 region has 14 residues. J was trimmed by 2 bases and V by 3 bases; bases with no gene match: 4. Per the germline V gene, CDR1 is SGHVS and CDR2 is FNYEAQ. The CDR3 is CASSLIGTAYEQYF. In DNA, the CDR3 is TGTGCCAGCAGCTTGATCGGGACAGCCTACGAGCAGTACTTC. Full variable domain (outside the CDR3, taken from reference TRBV7-6 and TRBJ2-7): GAGVSQSPRYKVTKRGQDVALRCDPISGHVSLYWYRQALGQGPEFLTYFNYEAQQDKSGLPNDRFSAERPEGSISTLTIQRTEQRDSAMYRCASSLIGTAYEQYFGPGTRLTVT.